This record covers a single TCR beta chain. What it binds is unknown. The data were obtained in a study of CD4 T cells in relation to SARS-CoV-2 and coronaviruses. Across the study: ViraFEST: roughly ten-day antigen culture of PBMCs, then TCR beta CDR3 sequencing.

Whole-study findings and limits: Compared with monoreactive clones, crossreactive clones showed significantly weaker SARS-CoV-2 expansion.

CD4+ T cells from unexposed donors were obtained before the COVID-19 pandemic (2011-2018). Isolation of CD4+ T cells took place after less than twelve days in culture. Testing used SARS-CoV-2 S/N and four cold-coronavirus spikes on unexposed-donor CD4+ T cells, cells permitting. Fresh IL-2 medium replaced half the medium on days 3 and 7. TCRdb's table, derived via immunoSEQ multiplex PCR, lists solely in-frame clones and lacks some. The sample has 24,000 or so clones, around three quarters seen once. The sequenced sample consisted of CD4+ T cells from PBMCs, cultured in vitro. This receptor was taken from a human donor in good health.

CDR3 nucleotides: TGTGCCAGCAGCCCAAGGCCTGTACGGGACGAGCAGTACTTC. This encodes CASSPRPVRDEQYF. The chain recombines TRBV9 with TRBJ2-7; no reliable D call. Between the trimmed V and J ends, which lost 4 bases and 5 bases, there was a span of 16 bases. Germline CDR1 is SGDLS and CDR2 is YYNGEE. This CDR3 spans 14 amino acids.